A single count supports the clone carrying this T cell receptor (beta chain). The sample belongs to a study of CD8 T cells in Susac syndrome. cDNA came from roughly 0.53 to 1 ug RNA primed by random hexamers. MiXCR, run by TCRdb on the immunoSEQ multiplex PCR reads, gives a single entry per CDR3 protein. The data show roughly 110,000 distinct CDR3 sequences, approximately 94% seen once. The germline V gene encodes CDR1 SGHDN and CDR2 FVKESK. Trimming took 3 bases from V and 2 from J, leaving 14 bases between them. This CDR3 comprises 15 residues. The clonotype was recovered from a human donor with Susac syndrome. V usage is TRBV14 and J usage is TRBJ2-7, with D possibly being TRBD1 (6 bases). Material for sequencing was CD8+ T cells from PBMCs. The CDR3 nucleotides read TGTGCCAGCAGCCACTGGATGGACAGAGCCTACGAGCAGTACTTC. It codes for CASSHWMDRAYEQYF. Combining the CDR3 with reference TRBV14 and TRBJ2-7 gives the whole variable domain EAGVTQFPSHSVIEKGQTVTLRCDPISGHDNLYWYRRVMGKEIKFLLHFVKESKQDESGMPNNRFLAERTGGTYSTLKVQPAELEDSGVYFCASSHWMDRAYEQYFGPGTRLTVT.